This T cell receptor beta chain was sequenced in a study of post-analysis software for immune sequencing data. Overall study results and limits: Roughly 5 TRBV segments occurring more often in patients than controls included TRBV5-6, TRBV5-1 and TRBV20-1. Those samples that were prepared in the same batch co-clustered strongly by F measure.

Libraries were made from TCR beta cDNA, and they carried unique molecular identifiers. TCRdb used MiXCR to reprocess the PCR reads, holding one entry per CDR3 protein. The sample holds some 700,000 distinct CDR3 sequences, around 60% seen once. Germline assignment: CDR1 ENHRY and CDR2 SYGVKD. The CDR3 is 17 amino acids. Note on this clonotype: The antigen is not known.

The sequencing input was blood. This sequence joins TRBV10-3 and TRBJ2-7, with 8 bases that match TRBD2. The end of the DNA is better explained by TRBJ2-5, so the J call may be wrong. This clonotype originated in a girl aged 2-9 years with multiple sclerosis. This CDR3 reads CAISLGTNGGVQETQYF. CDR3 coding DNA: TGTGCCATCAGCCTCGGGACTAACGGGGGGGTCCAAGAGACCCAGTACTTC.